A single sample is the source of the 6 T cell receptor beta chains below, sequenced in a study of regulatory T cells in long-lasting Graves disease. Through Arm-PCR of CDR3 regions and iRepertoire HTBI primers, TCR beta libraries were built. From the multiplex PCR reads, TCRdb called clonotypes with MiXCR, one entry per CDR3 protein. The table lists about 220,000 distinct CDR3 sequences, 15% to 20% of them singletons. Indicated time point: newly diagnosed GD, antithyroid drugs for less than 3 months. The TCR library used RNA extracted from PBMCs. A further study also used this sample, focusing on T cells in Graves' hyperthyroidism and ophthalmopathy.

This material consisted of peripheral blood mononuclear cells (PBMCs), taken at new diagnosis, from a patient treated with antithyroid drugs. These receptors were obtained from a woman under 40 with Graves disease.

With respect to this clonotype: It may be a read error: a sequence one base away is much more abundant. J is TRBJ1-4 and V is TRBV7-9, with D possibly being TRBD1 (6 bases). Germline V gene data show CDR1 as SEHNR and CDR2 as FQNEAQ (reference sequence). The CDR3 is 14 amino acids. V lost 1 base and J lost 10, with 13 bases in between. CDR3 loop: CASSLGDMVGKLFF. The DNA for the CDR3 is TGTGCCAGCAGCTTAGGGGACATGGTTGGAAAACTGTTTTTT.

In its sample, this clonotype was seen many times. This chain connects TRBV5-1 to TRBJ2-3, with TRBD2 matching 7 bases. Germline-derived CDR1 and CDR2 are SGHRS and YFSETQ. This CDR3 comprises 16 residues. Losses at the gene ends were 0 bases for V and 4 bases for J; bases not matched to a gene: 8. Here the CDR3 DNA reads TGCGCCAGCAGCTTGGAAGGCGGGAGTTCTCCAGATACGCAGTATTTT. It translates to CASSLEGGSSPDTQYF.

Points on this clonotype: A far larger clone lies a single base away; this is likely a read error. The chain uses TRBV5-1 and TRBJ1-2; TRBD1 matches at 10 bases. The V gene's germline CDR1 is SGHRS and CDR2 YFSETQ. CDR3 size: 19 residues. The CDR3 is CASSLGLGQGSSDNYGYTF. As DNA, the CDR3 is TGTGCCAGCAGCTTAGGTCTGGGACAGGGGTCTTCCGATAACTATGGCTACACCTTC.

This clonotype was found many times. The chain combines TRBV5-4 with TRBJ2-3, with D unresolved. The ends were cut back, 0 bases at V and 5 bases at J, with 4 bases in the middle. CDR1 is SGHNT, CDR2 YYREEE, per germline (reference sequence). The CDR3 has 12 residues. The CDR3 coding sequence is TGTGCCAGCAGCTTGGCCAGAGATACGCAGTATTTT. It specifies CASSLARDTQYF.

In this sample, this clonotype turned up many times. The rearrangement uses TRBV6-5 and TRBJ1-5, with 12 positions matching TRBD1. Germline V gene data show CDR1 as MNHEY and CDR2 as SVGAGI. Trimming cost V 4 bases and J 5 bases; bases outside gene matches: 3. This CDR3 is built from 15 residues. The CDR3 sequence is CASSSGTGGYQPQHF. The CDR3 nucleotides read TGTGCCAGCAGTTCCGGGACAGGGGGCTATCAGCCCCAGCATTTT.

V usage is TRBV15 and J usage is TRBJ1-4; 7 bases are a match to TRBD1. Looked up from germline, CDR1 is LNHNV and CDR2 is YYDKDF (reference sequence). V gave up 3 bases and J gave up 5 bases; unmatched junction bases: 12. This CDR3 region has 17 residues. CDR3 in amino acids: CATSSPGTVGTNEKLFF. CDR3 in DNA: TGTGCCACCAGCAGCCCAGGGACAGTGGGTACGAATGAAAAACTGTTTTTT.